This note documents a single T cell receptor (beta chain) sequence. The antigen it binds to is not known. It has no much larger one-base neighbor in the sample; base qualities were not kept. At study entry, adolescents were screened for latent tuberculosis infection using a tuberculin skin test and the QuantiFERON-TB GOLD In-Tube IGRA. Immunosequencing was performed on unsorted cryopreserved PBMC and covered roughly 98,000 T cells per clinical donor on average. Eleven high schools in the Worcester region of the Western Cape, South Africa, served as enrollment sites for adolescents aged 12 to 18 years. Approximately 10 adolescents infected with M. tuberculosis and about 10 uninfected adolescents were chosen and matched for age and sex. Adolescent PBMC were isolated from freshly drawn heparinized blood by density centrifugation and cryopreserved. This sample is part of a study of T cells in tuberculosis (dated by TCRdb to the late 2010s). Turning to the overall study: In the study, CD1B tetramers and high-throughput TCR immunosequencing were combined to characterize T cells specific for the mycobacterial lipid antigen glucose monomycolate (GMM). A South African clinical cohort compared IGRA-negative adolescents, IGRA-positive adolescents with latent tuberculosis and adults with active tuberculosis, roughly 9 per group. General conclusions and limits of the study: Using GEM motif frequencies, a classifier achieved over 65% accuracy, whereas a classifier built on the diverse GMM-specific repertoire got to 87% accuracy (AUROC 0.8 to 0.95). Shorter CDR3-alpha lengths in active tuberculosis patients partly drove the smaller NN-distances, and the TCR-beta difference was not statistically significant. Compared with IGRA-negative controls, TCR-alpha repertoires from active tuberculosis had smaller mean NN-distances to GMM-specific TCRs, which suggests that these TCRs underwent clonal expansion. Clinical samples were selected based on which cryopreserved specimens were available, and the active tuberculosis cases were adults whereas the controls were adolescents.

The immunoSEQ multiplex PCR assay was used to generate TCR libraries, with TCR-beta and/or TCR-alpha/delta assays applied to each sample. Amplified TCR libraries were sequenced on the Illumina high-throughput platform. The authors' pipeline ran thus. Clustering and dimensionality reduction were performed using pairwise TCRdist distances among GMM-specific receptors from ex vivo sorted or in vitro expanded T cells. Each clinical repertoire was assigned a mean NN-distance score, defined as the average TCRdist to the nearest 10% of tetramer-positive reference sequences. GEM TCR motif frequency was calculated as the fraction of unique TCRs that matched known GEM sequences by V/J usage and CDR3 length. Active tuberculosis was classified by linear discriminant analysis with leave-one-out cross-validation, implemented in scikit-learn. Sourced from immuneACCESS, this table was stored by TCRdb with only in-frame sequences that have V and J called. A share of the clones is absent; for the studies checked, an unresolved V gene accounts for under half, and the remainder has no known explanation. V and J calls and clone size follow that table, whereas D and trimming were derived from the DNA. In this sample the table shows 40,000 to 45,000 clones, 90% to 95% of which occur a single time. The top ten clones comprise less than 9.5% of the sample.

The sequencing sample was made of PBMCs. This TCR was sampled from a donor aged 10 to 29 with latent tuberculosis or without tuberculosis infection.

The nucleotides are TGTGCCAGCAGGCCAGGAGGGCTAGCGGGGAATGAGCAGTTCTTC. The translation is CASRPGGLAGNEQFF. The chain joins TRBV6-5 to TRBJ2-1, and TRBD2 matches 9 of the central bases. The CDR3 covers 15 residues, taking in both the cysteine and the phenylalanine. The DNA shown is the 45-base CDR3, in frame from base 1. V loses 6 bases at its end and J loses 7 bases; junction bases beyond the gene matches: 10. From a lookup of the germline V gene, CDR1 and CDR2 are MNHEY and SVGAGI.